The 6 T cell receptor beta chains in this list originate from one sample, sequenced in a study of CXCR3-negative and CXCR3-positive naive CD8 T cells. Each TRB cDNA library was prepared by 5' RACE (with UMI labels). Reprocessing the 5' RACE reads, TCRdb reports a single entry for every CDR3 protein and omits DNA. The sample has 100,000 to 150,000 distinct CDR3 sequences, and its top ten clones hold around 0.27%. Sequences were obtained from naive CXCR3- CD8+ T cells from blood. Subset: CD45RO-CCR7+CD27+CD95- naive CD8+ T cells lacking CXCR3 (TNR3-). The receptors shown here come from a human donor in good health. Some clones in this sample may be carry-over from other donors' samples.

V usage is TRBV4-1 and J usage is TRBJ2-7; TCRdb's assignment of TRBD2 cannot be checked, as there is no DNA. This CDR3 region has 15 residues. CDR1 and CDR2 from the germline V gene are MGHRA and YSYEKL. The CDR3 here is CASSHLSGDSYEQYF.

The V call is TRBV6-6, the J call TRBJ1-4; TCRdb indicates TRBD1, and absent DNA this call remains unverified. The CDR3 is 13 amino acids. The germline V gene encodes CDR1 MNHNY and CDR2 SVGAGI (reference sequence). The CDR3: CASRPGSNEKLFF.

The chain links TRBV24-1 to TRBJ2-3; there is no DNA to check the TCRdb D call of TRBD2. The germline V gene encodes CDR1 KGHDR and CDR2 SFDVKD. The CDR3 runs 15 residues. The CDR3 here is CATSGSLGPWDTQYF.

The rearrangement links TRBV20-1 to TRBJ2-7. Germline V gene data show CDR1 as DFQATT and CDR2 as SNEGSKA (reference sequence). This CDR3 has 14 amino acids. The CDR3 region is CSARGAGGTYEQYF.

V gene TRBV15 combines with J gene TRBJ2-7. CDR1 and CDR2 (germline): LNHNV, YYDKDF (reference sequence). The CDR3 is made up of 13 amino acids. CDR3 sequence reads: CATSRDPGYEQYF.

The rearrangement uses TRBV12-3 or TRBV12-4 and TRBJ1-1; lacking DNA, the TRBD1 call made by TCRdb goes unchecked. The CDR3 consists of 15 residues. The CDR3 here is CASSLSYRGRAEAFF.